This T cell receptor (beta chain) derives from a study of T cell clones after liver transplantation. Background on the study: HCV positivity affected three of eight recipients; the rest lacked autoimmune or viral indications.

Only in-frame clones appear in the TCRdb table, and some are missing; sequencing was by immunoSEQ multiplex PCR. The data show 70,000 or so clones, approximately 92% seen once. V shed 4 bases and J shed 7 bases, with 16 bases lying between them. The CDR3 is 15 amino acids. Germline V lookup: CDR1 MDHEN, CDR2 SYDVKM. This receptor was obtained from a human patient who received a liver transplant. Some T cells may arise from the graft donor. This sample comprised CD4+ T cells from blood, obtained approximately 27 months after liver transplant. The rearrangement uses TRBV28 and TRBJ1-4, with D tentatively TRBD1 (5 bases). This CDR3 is CASSSRDGIGEKLFF. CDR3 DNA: TGTGCCAGCAGTTCCAGGGACGGGATAGGTGAAAAACTGTTTTTT.